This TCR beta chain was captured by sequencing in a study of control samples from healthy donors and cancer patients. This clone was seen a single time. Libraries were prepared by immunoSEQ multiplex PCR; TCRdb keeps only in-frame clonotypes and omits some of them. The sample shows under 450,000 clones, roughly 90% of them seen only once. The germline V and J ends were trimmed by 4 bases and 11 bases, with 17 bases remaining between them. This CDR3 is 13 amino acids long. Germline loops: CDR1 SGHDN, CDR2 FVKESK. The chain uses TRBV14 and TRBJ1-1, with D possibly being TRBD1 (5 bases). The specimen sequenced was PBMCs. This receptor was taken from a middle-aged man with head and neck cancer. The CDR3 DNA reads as TGTGCCAGCAGCCTCGGGGGAGGGGTGGGCGCTTTCTTT. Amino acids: CASSLGGGVGAFF.